The entry below gives a single T cell receptor (beta chain) sequence along with its context. The data are from a study of blood T cell repertoires in COVID-19. Across the whole study: Sources were T cells, B-cell-depleted T cells, or PBMCs; the material itself was cDNA or gDNA.

This CDR3 contains 17 residues. CDR1 SGHRS and CDR2 YFSETQ come from the germline V gene. V gave up 0 bases and J gave up 8 bases; unmatched junction bases: 12. In the original processing: By means of reference gene primer amplification, nucleated cell counts were estimated. The method was immunoSEQ multiplex PCR; TCRdb's version includes in-frame clones alone and lacks a portion of them. V, J and clone size derive from that table, while D and trimming were established from the DNA sequence. The repertoire holds about 190,000 clones, with approximately 78% as singletons. This TCR came from an elderly woman with active or convalescent COVID-19. This chain connects TRBV5-1 to TRBJ2-1; TRBD2 matches 9 bases. Sequenced sample: peripheral blood. CDR3 in DNA: TGCGCCAGCAGCTTGGGAGTATCAGCGGGGGGTATGGATGAGCAGTTCTTC. This gives the protein CASSLGVSAGGMDEQFF.